One sample yielded the 13 T cell receptor beta chains listed below, sequenced in a study of blood T cell repertoires in COVID-19. Method: immunoSEQ multiplex PCR; TCRdb's copy keeps in-frame clones and lacks some. The data show 100,000 to 150,000 clones, with about 81% seen just once and about 18% held by the top ten. Material: peripheral blood. The receptor source for this set is a man in his thirties or forties with COVID-19, enrolled during active disease.

About this clone: This CDR3 is also generated by other DNA sequences in the sample. The V call is TRBV13, the J call TRBJ1-1; D is ambiguous. This CDR3 has 13 residues. Germline CDR1 and CDR2: PRHDT and FYEKMQ (reference sequence). The V and J ends lost 3 bases and 1 base respectively, with 6 bases between them. CDR3 amino acids: CASSLRGNTEAFF. The CDR3 nucleotides read TGTGCCAGCAGCTTGCGAGGGAACACTGAAGCTTTCTTT.

The gene calls are TRBV21-1 and TRBJ1-1; TRBD1, as called in the table, went unchecked against the DNA. TRBV21-1 is listed as a pseudogene. This CDR3 is built from 15 residues. The CDR3 region is CASSQTGPRSTEAFF. The CDR3 DNA reads as TGTGCCAGCAGCCAAACAGGGCCCCGAAGCACTGAAGCTTTCTTT.

The J gene is TRBJ2-5, the V gene TRBV12-3 or TRBV12-4; D not resolved. The CDR3 contains 13 residues. Deletions cut 5 bases from V and 2 bases from J, with 9 bases between. CDR3 in DNA: TGTGCCAGCAGTAGCCAAACGCAAGAGACCCAGTACTTC. Its translation: CASSSQTQETQYF.

The chain is built from TRBV6-1 and TRBJ2-7, with D possibly matching TRBD1 (5 bases). Germline assignment: CDR1 MNHNS and CDR2 SASEGT. The CDR3 sequence is 14 residues long. V was trimmed by 2 bases and J by 0 bases, leaving 8 bases between them. The CDR3 here is CASSEFQGSYEQYF. CDR3 in DNA: TGTGCCAGCAGTGAATTCCAGGGCTCCTACGAGCAGTACTTC.

The chain has TRBV12-3 or TRBV12-4 and TRBJ1-2; 7 nucleotides agree with TRBD1. With 6 bases clipped from V and 6 bases from J, the junction kept 7 bases outside the gene matches. The CDR3 sequence is 13 residues long. The CDR3: CASRTDRRDGYTF. The CDR3 coding sequence is TGTGCCAGCAGGACGGACAGGAGGGATGGCTACACCTTC.

The chain recombines TRBV5-1 with TRBJ2-7, with TRBD1 matching 10 bases. Looked up from germline, CDR1 is SGHRS and CDR2 is YFSETQ. The CDR3 spans 14 residues. V lost 0 bases, J lost 5 bases, and 2 bases stayed unmatched. The CDR3: CASSLGQGADEQYF. The CDR3 DNA sequence: TGCGCCAGCAGCTTGGGACAGGGGGCCGACGAGCAGTACTTC.

The chain links TRBV29-1 to TRBJ2-3; TRBD2 matches at 11 bases. Germline V gene lookup returns CDR1 SQVTM and CDR2 ANQGSEA. With V trimmed by 8 bases and J by 4 bases, 5 bases remained unmatched. The CDR3 is 13 residues long. The CDR3 reads CSTPGLAADTQYF. The CDR3 region has the DNA TGCAGCACCCCGGGACTAGCGGCAGATACGCAGTATTTT.

J is TRBJ1-1 and V is TRBV5-5; no clear D gene. Germline V CDR1 and CDR2: SGHKS, YYEKEE (reference sequence). V gave up 0 bases and J gave up 5 bases, with 11 bases separating them. The CDR3 spans 14 residues. The CDR3 here is CASSLVTAVTEAFF. CDR3 nucleotide sequence: TGTGCCAGCAGCTTGGTGACTGCTGTAACTGAAGCTTTCTTT.

This chain connects TRBV19 to TRBJ1-2, with D hard to call. Looked up from germline, CDR1 is LNHDA and CDR2 is SQIVND (reference sequence). The CDR3 runs to 13 residues. V was trimmed by 0 bases and J by 5 bases, leaving 7 bases between them. CDR3 amino acids: CASSIDREYGYTF. The CDR3 nucleotides read TGTGCCAGTAGTATAGATCGGGAGTATGGCTACACCTTC. Together with reference TRBV19 and TRBJ1-2, the CDR3 gives the full variable domain: DGGITQSPKYLFRKEGQNVTLSCEQNLNHDAMYWYRQDPGQGLRLIYYSQIVNDFQKGDIAEGYSVSREKKESFPLTVTSAQKNPTAFYLCASSIDREYGYTFGSGTRLTVV.

The chain links TRBV27 to TRBJ1-1, with D possibly TRBD1 on 6 matching bases. V was shortened by 2 bases and J by 10 bases, with 14 bases between the two germline ends. The CDR3 loop spans 13 amino acids. Germline lookup yields CDR1 MNHEY and CDR2 SMNVEV (reference sequence). The CDR3, as DNA: TGTGCCAGCAGTTTACAGGGGCCGAGGGGAGCTTTCTTT. Translating gives CASSLQGPRGAFF.

CDR3 region: CASRFLAGVQETQYF. As DNA, the CDR3 is TGTGCCAGCAGATTTTTAGCGGGGGTCCAAGAGACCCAGTACTTC. This rearrangement joins TRBV28 to TRBJ2-5; 9 bases are shared with TRBD2. The junction had 6 bases not matched to a gene; V was cut back by 6 bases and J by 1 base. Germline CDR1 is MDHEN and CDR2 is SYDVKM. The CDR3 is 15 residues long. The whole variable domain, filled in from reference TRBV28 and TRBJ2-5, reads DVKVTQSSRYLVKRTGEKVFLECVQDMDHENMFWYRQDPGLGLRLIYFSYDVKMKEKGDIPEGYSVSREKKERFSLILESASTNQTSMYLCASRFLAGVQETQYFGPGTRLLVL.

This rearrangement joins TRBV11-2 to TRBJ1-6; D is ambiguous. The V and J ends lost 5 bases and 7 bases respectively, with 12 bases between them. The CDR3 consists of 14 residues. Germline V gene sequence: CDR1 SGHAT, CDR2 FQNNGV. In DNA, the CDR3 is TGTGCCAGCAGCCCCCGGACGGGGAATTCACCCCTCCACTTT. It encodes CASSPRTGNSPLHF.

The chain links TRBV18 to TRBJ2-1; perhaps TRBD2 as D (7 bases). Germline V gene data show CDR1 as KGHSH and CDR2 as LQKENI. The CDR3 length is 16 residues. Trimming removed 2 bases at V and 5 bases at J, with 16 bases between. CDR3 amino acids: CASSPDSGGGDNEQFF. The CDR3 bases are TGTGCCAGCTCACCAGACTCCGGAGGGGGGGACAATGAGCAGTTCTTC.